This TCR beta chain is from a study of STAT3 mutations in large granular lymphocyte leukemia. Overall study results and limits: At least one immunodominant TCR beta clonotype appeared in every T-cell large granular lymphocyte leukemia patient. Suggested: STAT3 mutation was not the ancestral event for these clonal expansions.

From germline, CDR1 is MNHEY and CDR2 SMNVEV (reference sequence). This CDR3 has 14 residues. V was trimmed by 5 bases and J by 6 bases, leaving 14 bases between them. To note about this clone: Its antigen remains unknown.

Here immunoSEQ multiplex PCR was the method, and the copy in TCRdb shows in-frame clones only, minus some. The table has roughly 46,000 clones, 80% to 90% seen once. The sequence was collected from a human donor with T large granular lymphocyte leukemia. Some clones in this sample may be carry-over from other donors' samples. Sequencing was carried out using PBMCs. The gene calls are TRBV27 and TRBJ2-4, with a tentative D call TRBD1 (6 bases). The CDR3 loop is CASSTTGTPNIQYF. The CDR3 DNA reads as TGTGCCAGCAGTACAACAGGGACCCCAAACATTCAGTACTTC.